A single sample is the source of the 2 T cell receptor beta chains below, sequenced in a study of T-cell reconstitution after alpha-beta-depleted transplantation in children. During its preparation, the TCRbeta library received unique molecular identifiers. TCRdb re-derived calls from the PCR reads in MiXCR, one entry per CDR3 protein. The profile covers approximately 99,000 distinct CDR3 sequences, with around 6.4% appearing a single time and roughly 24% taken by the ten largest. Here the sequenced sample was PBMCs, mostly from graft donor cells, taken 360 days after TCRalphabeta/CD19-depleted stem cell transplant. Source of these receptors: a male patient aged 2-10 years who had a stem cell transplant for acute lymphoblastic leukemia, so the T cells may come from the graft donor.

This clonotype was picked up many times. V and J are TRBV29-1 and TRBJ2-1; 7 bases are a match to TRBD2. CDR1 is SQVTM, CDR2 ANQGSEA, per germline. CDR3 length: 16 residues. The J segment lost 0 bases and the V segment lost 6 bases, leaving 11 bases of the junction unmatched. The CDR3 nucleotides are TGCAGCGTCCTACTCACTAGCGCCAACTCCTACAATGAGCAGTTCTTC. Translated, it gives CSVLLTSANSYNEQFF.

This clonotype was detected only a few times. V gene TRBV6-1 combines with J gene TRBJ1-5; tentatively, D is TRBD1 (5 bases). The CDR3 has 14 amino acids. V gave up 8 bases and J gave up 7 bases, with 18 bases separating them. Looked up from germline, CDR1 is MNHNS and CDR2 is SASEGT. CDR3 sequence: CASRKLIGGQPQHF. In DNA, the CDR3 is TGTGCCAGCCGTAAGCTGATTGGGGGACAGCCCCAGCATTTT.